The rows below give T cell receptor beta chains drawn from one sample of a study of blood T cell repertoires in COVID-19. The table came from immunoSEQ multiplex PCR; TCRdb's copy has only in-frame clones and leaves some out. Of about 220,000 clones detected, around 82% appear once; the ten largest clones hold 7% to 10%. Sequenced input: peripheral blood. The source is a woman aged 50 to 65 with acute or convalescent COVID-19. Each CDR3 is given with its conserved first and last residue. A D gene is named only where the DNA matches it firmly. The size field is filled for only some rows; it gives once, few, many or a size class.

clone size,J gene,D gene,V gene,CDR3 DNA,CDR3 protein
.,TRBJ1-1,.,TRBV6-5,TGTGCCAGCAGGGGCCGGCGTGAGAACACTGAAGCTTTCTTT,CASRGRRENTEAFF
.,TRBJ2-2,TRBD2,TRBV5-1,TGCGCCAGCAGCACCAGCGGGAGTGGAACCGGGGAGCTGTTTTTT,CASSTSGSGTGELFF
.,TRBJ2-3,TRBD1,TRBV6-5,TGTGCCAGCAGGCCGGGACAGGGTGGCACAGATACGCAGTATTTT,CASRPGQGGTDTQYF
.,TRBJ2-1,.,TRBV30,TGTGCCTGGAGCCTGCTCGCGGATGAGCAGTTCTTC,CAWSLLADEQFF
once,TRBJ2-7,TRBD1,TRBV5-1,TGCGCCAGCAGCTCCCGGCCACCGGGACAGGGAACCTACGAGCAGTACTTC,CASSSRPPGQGTYEQYF
.,TRBJ2-5,.,TRBV2,TGTGCCAGCAGCGAGAACTCTGGGCTCAGCAGGGTGACCCAAGAGACCCAGTACTTC,CASSENSGLSRVTQETQYF
.,TRBJ2-1,TRBD2,TRBV27,TGTGCCAGCAGTCCGGGACTAGCGGGAGGGAGGAATGAGCAGTTCTTC,CASSPGLAGGRNEQFF
.,TRBJ2-1,.,TRBV7-8,TGTGCCAGCAGCTTTTCTAGCGTCCCCACCTACAATGAGCAGTTCTTC,CASSFSSVPTYNEQFF
.,TRBJ1-5,.,TRBV4-2,TGTGCCAGCAGCCTTATACGGGGTCAGCCCCAGCATTTT,CASSLIRGQPQHF
.,TRBJ2-3,.,TRBV10-2,TGCGCCAGCAGTGTGGGAGACAAAACAGATACGCAGTATTTT,CASSVGDKTDTQYF
.,TRBJ1-4,.,TRBV19,TGTGCCACCGAGGGGAGGGGTGAAAAACTGTTTTTT,CATEGRGEKLFF
once,TRBJ2-1,TRBD2,TRBV4-2,TGTGCCAGCAGCCGGGCCGGGACTAGCGGACTTAATGAGCAGTTCTTC,CASSRAGTSGLNEQFF
.,TRBJ2-5,.,TRBV29-1,TGCAGCGTTGGTTTTACAAAAGAGACCCAGTACTTC,CSVGFTKETQYF
.,TRBJ2-2,.,TRBV28,TGTGCCAGCAGTTTGGTTGGCGGGATCTATCCCGGGGAGCTGTTTTTT,CASSLVGGIYPGELFF
.,TRBJ2-3,TRBD2,TRBV6-6,TGTGCCAGCAGTCGCCTTCCGGGACTAGCAAGCACAGATACGCAGTATTTT,CASSRLPGLASTDTQYF
.,TRBJ1-5,.,TRBV3-1/TRBV3-2,TGTGCCAGCAGCCCACGTCAGGGATTGCAGCATTTT,CASSPRQGLQHF
.,TRBJ2-5,TRBD2,TRBV7-2,TGTGCCAGCAGCTCCACTAGCGGGAAGGTCAAGACCCAGTACTTC,CASSSTSGKVKTQYF
.,TRBJ2-7,TRBD1,TRBV5-1,TGCGCCAGCAGCTTCTCGGTACCGGGACAGGGGTCGTACGAGCAGTACTTC,CASSFSVPGQGSYEQYF
.,TRBJ2-1,.,TRBV27,TGTGCCAGCAGTAGGCTAGTGGCCTACAATGAGCAGTTCTTC,CASSRLVAYNEQFF
.,TRBJ2-5,.,TRBV4-1,TGCGCCAGCAGCCAAGACCAGCGAACCACTGGGGAGACCCAGTACTTC,CASSQDQRTTGETQYF
once,TRBJ2-7,.,TRBV7-2,TGTGCCAGCAGCCAGTCATCGGTACGACAGACCTACGAGCAGTACTTC,CASSQSSVRQTYEQYF
.,TRBJ1-6,.,TRBV11-2,TGTGCCAGCAGCTTCTTATCTGGGAGGGACGCAAATTCACCCCTCCACTTT,CASSFLSGRDANSPLHF
.,TRBJ1-4,.,TRBV27,TGTGCCAGCAGTTTATCACTATCAACTAATGAAAAACTGTTTTTT,CASSLSLSTNEKLFF
.,TRBJ1-2,TRBD1,TRBV5-6,TGTGCCAGCAGCTTGGGTGACAGGGGGCCCCTCTATGGCTACACCTTC,CASSLGDRGPLYGYTF
.,TRBJ2-1,TRBD2,TRBV19,TGTGCCAGTAGTATAGATGGGACTAGCAGCCACTACAATGAGCAGTTCTTC,CASSIDGTSSHYNEQFF
few,TRBJ2-5,.,TRBV6-1,TGTGCCAGCAGTGAAGGCCGGTACCAAGAGACCCAGTACTTC,CASSEGRYQETQYF